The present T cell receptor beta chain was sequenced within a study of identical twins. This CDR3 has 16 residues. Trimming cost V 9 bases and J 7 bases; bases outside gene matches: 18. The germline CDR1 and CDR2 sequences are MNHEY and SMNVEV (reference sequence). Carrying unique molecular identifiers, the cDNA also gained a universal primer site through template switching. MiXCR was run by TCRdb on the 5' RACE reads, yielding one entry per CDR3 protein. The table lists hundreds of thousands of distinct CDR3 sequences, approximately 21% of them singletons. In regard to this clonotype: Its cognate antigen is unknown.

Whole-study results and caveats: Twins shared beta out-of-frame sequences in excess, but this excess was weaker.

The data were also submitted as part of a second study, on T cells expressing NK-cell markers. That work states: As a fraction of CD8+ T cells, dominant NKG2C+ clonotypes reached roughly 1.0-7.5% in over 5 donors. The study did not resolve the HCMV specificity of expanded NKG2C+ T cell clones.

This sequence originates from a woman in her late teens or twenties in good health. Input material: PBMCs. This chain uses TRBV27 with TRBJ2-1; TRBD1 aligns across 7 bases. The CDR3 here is CASRLRGPDLGNEQFF. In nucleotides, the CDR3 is TGTGCCAGTCGGCTGAGGGGGCCCGATTTGGGGAATGAGCAGTTCTTC.